This T cell receptor (beta chain) is from a study of T cell changes during pregnancy in multiple sclerosis. The CDR3 has 11 amino acids. Trimming shortened V by 6 bases and J by 0 bases, and 3 bases separated the two germline ends. CDR1 is DFQATT, CDR2 SNEGSKA, per germline (reference sequence). The assay was immunoSEQ multiplex PCR, and TCRdb's table has in-frame clones only and misses some. The repertoire consists of 40,000 to 60,000 clones, with about 90% occurring once and the leading ten covering approximately 1.5%. The chain couples TRBV20-1 to TRBJ2-4; D not certain. The clonotype comes from a female donor in good health, enrolled as a control in a pregnancy study. Sequencing used peripheral blood, obtained in the first trimester of pregnancy. The chain's CDR3 is CSALAKNIQYF. CDR3 coding DNA: TGCAGTGCCCTAGCCAAAAACATTCAGTACTTC.